This TCR beta chain was captured by sequencing in a study of blood T cell repertoires in COVID-19. Only in-frame clones appear in the TCRdb table, and some are missing; sequencing was by immunoSEQ multiplex PCR. The repertoire holds just under 150,000 clones, with around 87% as singletons. Material: peripheral blood. The TCR comes from a woman aged 45 to 65 with active or convalescent COVID-19.

CDR3 in DNA: TGTGCCAGCAGTTTGTCCCAGGTTCCAGCTAACTATGGCTACACCTTC. It codes for CASSLSQVPANYGYTF. V usage is TRBV28 and J usage is TRBJ1-2, with D unresolved. Germline assignment: CDR1 MDHEN and CDR2 SYDVKM. This CDR3 spans 16 amino acids. Deletions cut 3 bases from V and 0 bases from J, with 14 bases between.